This is a list of T cell receptor beta chains from one sample in a study of beta chain features in type 1 diabetes. Libraries were prepared by immunoSEQ multiplex PCR; TCRdb keeps only in-frame clonotypes and omits some of them. The sample carries around 170,000 clones, just over 9% recorded once. The specimen sequenced was central memory CD4+ T cells from blood. These receptors were obtained from a woman aged 18-29 years in good health. CDR3s include the opening cysteine and the closing phenylalanine or tryptophan. D genes are given only for firm matches. For some rows the clone size is stated as once, few or many, or as a class when expanded; others skip it.

V gene: TRBV5-4; clone size: few; D gene: TRBD2; CDR3 protein: CASSSAGGYTDTQYF
V gene: TRBV4-1; clone size: many; D gene: .; CDR3 protein: CASSQDSAAGELFF
V gene: TRBV5-1; clone size: .; D gene: .; CDR3 protein: CASSLEGAYEQYF
V gene: TRBV10-3; clone size: .; D gene: .; CDR3 protein: CAISSDSPGVAFF
V gene: TRBV5-4; clone size: .; D gene: .; CDR3 protein: CASSGGTGNTEAFF
V gene: TRBV11-3; clone size: few; D gene: .; CDR3 protein: CASSLEWVGRGHNEQFF
V gene: TRBV7-2; clone size: few; D gene: .; CDR3 protein: CASRRVDETQYF
V gene: TRBV27; clone size: few; D gene: TRBD2; CDR3 protein: CASTRTGTSGRYGYEQYF
V gene: TRBV11-2; clone size: few; D gene: .; CDR3 protein: CASSPRVESYEQYF
V gene: TRBV19; clone size: few; D gene: .; CDR3 protein: CASSPGGPETQYF
V gene: TRBV2; clone size: few; D gene: .; CDR3 protein: CASSAQTYNQPQHF
V gene: TRBV7-2; clone size: few; D gene: .; CDR3 protein: CASSLVRAFTTDTQYF
V gene: TRBV11-2; clone size: .; D gene: TRBD2; CDR3 protein: CASSTGLAGGSPNEQFF
V gene: TRBV7-2; clone size: few; D gene: .; CDR3 protein: CASTPKGGLGYTF
V gene: TRBV27; clone size: .; D gene: TRBD1; CDR3 protein: CATGRTGLNQPQHF
V gene: TRBV5-6; clone size: .; D gene: .; CDR3 protein: CASSSTRSSYNEQFF
V gene: TRBV7-9; clone size: .; D gene: .; CDR3 protein: CASSLNYEQYF
V gene: TRBV5-1; clone size: .; D gene: .; CDR3 protein: CASSFDRTYEQYF
V gene: TRBV7-8; clone size: few; D gene: .; CDR3 protein: CASSPTGTEQYF